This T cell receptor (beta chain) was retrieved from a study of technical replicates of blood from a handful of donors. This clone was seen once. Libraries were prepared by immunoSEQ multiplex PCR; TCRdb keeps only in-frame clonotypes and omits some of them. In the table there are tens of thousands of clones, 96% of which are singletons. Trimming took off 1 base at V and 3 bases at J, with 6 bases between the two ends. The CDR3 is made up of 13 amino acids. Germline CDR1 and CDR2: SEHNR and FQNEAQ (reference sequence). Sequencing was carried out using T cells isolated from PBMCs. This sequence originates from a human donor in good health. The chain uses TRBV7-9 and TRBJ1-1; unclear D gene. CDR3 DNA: TGTGCCAGCAGCTTAGAGAGTTACACTGAAGCTTTCTTT. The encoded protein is CASSLESYTEAFF.